These 9 T cell receptor beta chains originate from one sample sequenced in a study of T-cell reconstitution after alpha-beta-depleted transplantation in children. It was with unique molecular identifiers that the TCRbeta library was prepared. TCRdb re-analysed the PCR reads in MiXCR, keeping a single row per CDR3 protein. The data contain 450,000 to 600,000 distinct CDR3 sequences, 10% of them singletons. The material sequenced was PBMCs, taken before TCRalphabeta/CD19-depleted stem cell transplant. The receptors originated from a child aged 2 to 10 with inherited bone marrow failure, due to receive a stem cell transplant.

This clonotype was found many times. This chain joins TRBV28 and TRBJ2-7; D is possibly TRBD2 (6 bases). The V gene's germline CDR1 is MDHEN and CDR2 SYDVKM. The CDR3 is made up of 15 amino acids. With 3 bases removed from V and 5 bases from J, the gap between germline ends came to 17 bases. The CDR3 DNA is TGTGCCAGCAGTTTTGTAGGGGAGCAGCGGGACGAGCAGTACTTC. It encodes CASSFVGEQRDEQYF. The complete variable domain, with remaining parts taken from reference TRBV28 and TRBJ2-7, reads DVKVTQSSRYLVKRTGEKVFLECVQDMDHENMFWYRQDPGLGLRLIYFSYDVKMKEKGDIPEGYSVSREKKERFSLILESASTNQTSMYLCASSFVGEQRDEQYFGPGTRLTVT.

This clonotype was observed at least ten times. The gene calls are TRBV7-9 and TRBJ2-1; D is unclear. CDR3 length: 13 residues. Germline V gene sequence: CDR1 SEHNR, CDR2 FQNEAQ (reference sequence). Trimming took off 5 bases at V and 5 bases at J, with 10 bases between the two ends. CDR3 region: CASSGLVNNEQFF. CDR3 DNA: TGTGCCAGCAGCGGGCTGGTCAACAATGAGCAGTTCTTC.

This clonotype was recorded at least ten times. The V call is TRBV27, the J call TRBJ1-5, with TRBD1 matching 9 bases. CDR1 is MNHEY, CDR2 SMNVEV, per germline (reference sequence). This CDR3 is built from 15 residues. The V gene end was trimmed by 5 bases and the J gene end by 3 bases; junction bases not matched to a gene: 5. The CDR3 DNA reads as TGTGCCAGCAGTCCTGGGACAGGGAACAATCAGCCCCAGCATTTT. Residues: CASSPGTGNNQPQHF.

This clonotype was counted at least ten times. The chain employs TRBV27 and TRBJ2-7, with D possibly being TRBD1 (6 bases). Deletions cut 2 bases from V and 7 bases from J, with 9 bases between. The germline V gene encodes CDR1 MNHEY and CDR2 SMNVEV (reference sequence). This CDR3 comprises 12 residues. CDR3 nucleotides: TGTGCCAGCAGTTTAAACAGGGATGAGCAGTACTTC. Protein: CASSLNRDEQYF.

This clonotype was detected many times. J is TRBJ1-1 and V is TRBV7-2; D not resolved. CDR3 length: 12 residues. CDR1 SGHTA and CDR2 FQGNSA come from the germline V gene. Trimming took off 3 bases at V and 9 bases at J, with 11 bases between the two ends. The CDR3 spells CASSFFNGKAFF. The CDR3 DNA sequence: TGTGCCAGCAGCTTCTTCAATGGGAAAGCTTTCTTT.

Many counts were recorded for this clonotype. The rearrangement uses TRBV29-1 and TRBJ2-7; a weak D match, TRBD2 (5 bases). V was shortened by 4 bases and J by 0 bases, with 13 bases between the two germline ends. The CDR3 is 14 amino acids. Germline V gene sequence: CDR1 SQVTM, CDR2 ANQGSEA. CDR3 region: CSVGGREGSYEQYF. In DNA form, the CDR3 reads TGCAGCGTTGGGGGTCGGGAAGGCTCCTACGAGCAGTACTTC.

This clonotype was detected ten times or more. The chain links TRBV24-1 to TRBJ2-1; 8 nucleotides agree with TRBD2. Germline CDR1 reads KGHDR; CDR2 reads SFDVKD. J gave up 8 bases and V 1 base, and 3 bases lay outside the gene matches. CDR3 length: 14 amino acids. The CDR3 spells CATSDFREGDEQFF. CDR3 nucleotides: TGTGCCACCAGTGATTTCCGGGAGGGGGATGAGCAGTTCTTC.

This clonotype has a count of ten or more. The chain has TRBV20-1 and TRBJ1-1; possible D gene TRBD1, 5 bases. Looked up from germline, CDR1 is DFQATT and CDR2 is SNEGSKA (reference sequence). Trimming left V 3 bases short and J 5 bases short, with 16 bases between. There are 14 residues in the CDR3. The DNA for the CDR3 is TGCAGTGCTAGTCCGGGGGGAGAACAGACTGAAGCTTTCTTT. Its translation is CSASPGGEQTEAFF.

This clonotype has ten or more counts. The J gene is TRBJ2-7, the V gene TRBV4-3; 11 bases line up with TRBD1. V lost 0 bases, J lost 3 bases, and 4 bases stayed unmatched. In germline, CDR1 is LGHNA, CDR2 YSLEER. CDR3 length: 16 amino acids. The CDR3 nucleotides read TGCGCCAGCAGCCAAGATACCGGGACAGGGGGCTACGAGCAGTACTTC. It specifies CASSQDTGTGGYEQYF.